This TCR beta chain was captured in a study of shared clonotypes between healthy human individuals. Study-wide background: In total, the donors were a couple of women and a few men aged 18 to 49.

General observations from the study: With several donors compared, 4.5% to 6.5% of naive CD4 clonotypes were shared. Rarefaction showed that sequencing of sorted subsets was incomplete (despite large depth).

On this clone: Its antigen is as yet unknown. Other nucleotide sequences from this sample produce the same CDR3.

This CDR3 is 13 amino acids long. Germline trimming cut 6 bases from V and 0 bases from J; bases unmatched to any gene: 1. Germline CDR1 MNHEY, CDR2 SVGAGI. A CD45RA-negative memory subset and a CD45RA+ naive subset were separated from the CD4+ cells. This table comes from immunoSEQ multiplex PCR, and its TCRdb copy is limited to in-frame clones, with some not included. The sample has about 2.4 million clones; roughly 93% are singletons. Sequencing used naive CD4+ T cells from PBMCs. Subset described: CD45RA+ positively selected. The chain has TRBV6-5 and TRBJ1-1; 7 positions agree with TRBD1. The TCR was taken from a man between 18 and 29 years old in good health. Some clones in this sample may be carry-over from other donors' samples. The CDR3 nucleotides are TGTGCCAGCAGACAGGGGTTGAACACTGAAGCTTTCTTT. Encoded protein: CASRQGLNTEAFF.